This TCR beta chain was obtained from a study of blood T cell repertoires in COVID-19. The repertoire was sequenced with immunoSEQ multiplex PCR; TCRdb's copy has only in-frame clones and lacks some. Among approximately 340,000 clones listed, 80% to 95% were seen once. V lost 0 bases, J lost 1 base, and 10 bases lay in between. This CDR3 has 15 amino acids. Germline V gene lookup returns CDR1 SGHRS and CDR2 YFSETQ. Sequencing was carried out using PBMCs or T cells enriched from blood (not recorded which). The chain has TRBV5-1 and TRBJ1-1; maybe TRBD1 (5 bases). This clonotype originated in a woman between 35 and 50 years old who had been exposed to COVID-19. CDR3 sequence (DNA): TGCGCCAGCAGCTTGGGGGGCTTAGGGAACACTGAAGCTTTCTTT. Translation: CASSLGGLGNTEAFF.